This TCR beta chain was identified in a study of OX40 agonist ivuxolimab in advanced cancers. The sample holds a few counts of this clone. Its target is unknown. With baseline, cycle 4 day 1, and cycle 7 day 1 as timepoints, blood was sampled. Study results and limitations: Among the lowest peripheral clonal expansion occurred in 0.1-3.0 mg/kg partial responders.

Germline V CDR1 and CDR2: MNHNS, SASEGT. The CDR3 consists of 14 residues. Trimming cost V 8 bases and J 5 bases, with 15 bases left between them. Only in-frame clones appear in the TCRdb table, and some are missing; sequencing was by immunoSEQ multiplex PCR. The sample holds approximately 60,000 clones; about 80% are singletons and the top ten take approximately 2.2%. The sample in question was CD4+ or CD8+ T cells sorted from blood, obtained in a trial of the OX40 agonist ivuxolimab. The clonotype originates from an adult with an advanced solid tumor such as melanoma, head and neck, liver or kidney cancer. V is TRBV6-1 and J is TRBJ1-4; no reliable D call. CDR3 DNA sequence: TGTGCCAGCGCTTTGGACCTTACGAATGAAAAACTGTTTTTT. Its translation is CASALDLTNEKLFF.